These 28 T cell receptor beta chains were all obtained from the same sample, sequenced in a study of PD-1 blockade in classical Hodgkin lymphoma (dated by TCRdb to the early 2020s). Libraries came from the immunoSEQ multiplex PCR assay. The table was pulled from immuneACCESS by TCRdb, which kept in-frame rearrangements only. Such tables lose some clones; where checked, under half of the loss comes from unresolved V genes, and the rest has no known cause. This sample has 47,000 or so clones in its table, and around 70% of those were observed once. 11% of the sample belongs to the ten largest clones. The label giving this sample's time point can be read as: cycle 1 day 1 (C1D1), immediately before nivolumab initiation. Relapse after autologous stem cell transplantation had occurred in all trial patients, and cohorts A, B and C were distinguished by prior brentuximab vedotin exposure. Sequenced here: peripheral blood mononuclear cells (PBMCs), sampled at baseline. The receptors originated from a human donor with classical Hodgkin lymphoma.

The genes are TRBV21-1 and TRBJ1-1. TRBV21-1 is shown as a pseudogene. This CDR3 spans 14 amino acids. CDR3 in DNA: TGTGCCAGCAGCATACGGGGATCGGACACTGAAGCTTTCTTT. Translation: CASSIRGSDTEAFF.

This rearrangement joins TRBV28 to TRBJ1-2; 7 bases fit TRBD1. Germline V gene data show CDR1 as MDHEN and CDR2 as SYDVKM. The CDR3 runs to 13 residues. V dropped 8 bases and J dropped 5; count of bases not matched to a gene: 8. In nucleotides, the CDR3 is TGTGCCAGCGGGGAGGACAGGTCATATGGCTACACCTTC. This sequence encodes CASGEDRSYGYTF.

This clone came up a few times. The chain links TRBV9 to TRBJ2-3; perhaps TRBD2 as D (6 bases). CDR1 SGDLS and CDR2 YYNGEE come from the germline V gene. V gave up 1 base and J gave up 1 base, with 13 bases separating them. This CDR3 comprises 16 residues. The CDR3 sequence: CASSVSGGEGTDTQYF. CDR3 coding DNA: TGTGCCAGCAGCGTAAGTGGCGGGGAAGGCACAGATACGCAGTATTTT.

This clone came up once. The rearrangement uses TRBV6-1 and TRBJ1-4; 7 bases map to TRBD1. Germline trimming cut 8 bases from V and 0 bases from J; bases unmatched to any gene: 3. Germline CDR1 reads MNHNS; CDR2 reads SASEGT. This CDR3 has 14 amino acids. In DNA, the CDR3 is TGTGCCAGCGGGGACAGTCCAACTAATGAAAAACTGTTTTTT. Translating it yields CASGDSPTNEKLFF.

This clone was found a few times. The rearrangement uses TRBV23-1 and TRBJ2-2; TRBD1 aligns across 8 bases. TRBV23-1 is an ORF; its function is uncertain. J was trimmed by 3 bases and V by 6 bases; bases with no gene match: 3. This CDR3 comprises 14 residues. The CDR3 sequence is CASRGGQDTGELFF. DNA of the CDR3: TGCGCCAGCAGAGGGGGACAGGACACCGGGGAGCTGTTTTTT.

This chain uses TRBV15 with TRBJ1-2; no reliable D call. Trimming took 3 bases from V and 5 from J, leaving 16 bases between them. The germline gives CDR1 LNHNV, CDR2 YYDKDF (reference sequence). The CDR3 sequence is 15 residues long. CDR3 DNA sequence: TGTGCCACCAGCAGCCCTAGGACCCACTCTTATGGCTACACCTTC. Translated, it gives CATSSPRTHSYGYTF.

V and J are TRBV5-1 and TRBJ1-1; tentative D call: TRBD1 (6 bases). V was pared by 3 bases and J by 1 base, with 7 bases between. There are 13 residues in the CDR3. Looked up from germline, CDR1 is SGHRS and CDR2 is YFSETQ. The CDR3 sequence is CASSWGQNTEAFF. Written as DNA, the CDR3 is TGCGCCAGCAGCTGGGGGCAGAACACTGAAGCTTTCTTT.

This rearrangement joins TRBV5-4 to TRBJ2-1; D gene ambiguous. V was shortened by 0 bases and J by 5 bases, with 9 bases between the two germline ends. The CDR3 covers 14 residues. The V gene's germline CDR1 is SGHNT and CDR2 YYREEE (reference sequence). CDR3: CASSLAAEDNEQFF. In DNA, the CDR3 is TGTGCCAGCAGCTTGGCGGCAGAGGACAATGAGCAGTTCTTC.

This sequence joins TRBV6-6 and TRBJ2-2; D is ambiguous. The length of the CDR3 is 12 residues. Between the trimmed V and J ends, which lost 2 bases and 6 bases, there was a span of 4 bases. Per the germline V gene, CDR1 is MNHNY and CDR2 is SVGAGI (reference sequence). As DNA, the CDR3 is TGTGCCAGCAGTTACGAGTCCGGGGAGCTGTTTTTT. Its protein product is CASSYESGELFF.

The genes are TRBV5-8 and TRBJ1-5, with 9 bases lining up with TRBD1. The germline gives CDR1 SGHTS, CDR2 YDEGEE. The length of the CDR3 is 16 residues. The junction had 14 bases not matched to a gene; V was cut back by 6 bases and J by 7 bases. The CDR3 loop reads CASTDGQGFIGQPQHF. The CDR3 nucleotides are TGTGCCAGCACGGACGGACAGGGGTTTATTGGGCAGCCCCAGCATTTT. The full variable domain, rest sourced from reference TRBV5-8 and TRBJ1-5, is EAGVTQSPTHLIKTRGQQATLRCSPISGHTSVYWYQQALGLGLQFLLWYDEGEERNRGNFPPRFSGRQFPNYSSELNVNALELEDSALYLCASTDGQGFIGQPQHFGDGTRLSIL.

The chain links TRBV11-3 to TRBJ1-1, with D unresolved. CDR3 size: 11 residues. CDR1 SGHNT and CDR2 YENEEA come from the germline V gene. Deletions cut 0 bases from V and 4 bases from J, with 0 bases between. CDR3 bases: TGTGCCAGCAGCTTAGACACTGAAGCTTTCTTT. Amino acid sequence: CASSLDTEAFF.

The chain uses TRBV7-9 and TRBJ1-4, with a possible D match to TRBD1 (6 bases). Germline V gene sequence: CDR1 SEHNR, CDR2 FQNEAQ (reference sequence). Trimming took 1 base from V and 5 from J, leaving 11 bases between them. This CDR3 is 15 amino acids long. The chain's CDR3 is CASSLGGAENEKLFF. In nucleotides, the CDR3 is TGTGCCAGCAGCTTAGGGGGGGCGGAGAATGAAAAACTGTTTTTT.

The gene calls are TRBV9 and TRBJ2-5, with D perhaps TRBD2 (5 bases). The CDR3 is 14 residues long. The V and J ends lost 0 bases and 7 bases respectively, with 13 bases between them. CDR1 SGDLS and CDR2 YYNGEE come from the germline V gene. Here the CDR3 reads CASSVGRAEGTQYF. The CDR3 DNA follows: TGTGCCAGCAGCGTAGGTCGCGCTGAGGGGACCCAGTACTTC.

Here the CDR3 reads CAWSVIGGDTEAFF. CDR3 sequence (DNA): TGTGCCTGGAGTGTTATAGGCGGAGACACTGAAGCTTTCTTT. The J gene is TRBJ1-1, the V gene TRBV30, with D uncertain. This CDR3 contains 14 residues. V was shortened by 0 bases and J by 3 bases, with 11 bases between the two germline ends. Germline V lookup: CDR1 GTSNPN, CDR2 SVGIG (reference sequence).

This clone was observed a handful of times. V usage is TRBV5-1 and J usage is TRBJ2-5, with D uncertain. The CDR3 consists of 15 residues. From germline, CDR1 is SGHRS and CDR2 YFSETQ. V lost 1 base and J 3 bases, leaving 13 bases between the germline ends. CDR3 bases: TGCGCCAGCAGCTTGAGGTGGGCGCAAGAAGAGACCCAGTACTTC. Its protein is CASSLRWAQEETQYF.

The chain links TRBV28 to TRBJ2-1, with 8 bases lining up with TRBD2. Germline assignment: CDR1 MDHEN and CDR2 SYDVKM. This CDR3 has 14 residues. J gave up 4 bases and V 7 bases, and 6 bases lay outside the gene matches. CDR3 sequence: CASNKAGAYNEQFF. CDR3 bases: TGTGCCAGCAATAAAGCGGGAGCTTACAATGAGCAGTTCTTC. The full variable domain, with the rest looked up from reference TRBV28 and TRBJ2-1, is DVKVTQSSRYLVKRTGEKVFLECVQDMDHENMFWYRQDPGLGLRLIYFSYDVKMKEKGDIPEGYSVSREKKERFSLILESASTNQTSMYLCASNKAGAYNEQFFGPGTRLTVL.

CDR3 sequence (DNA): TGCGCCAGCAATCTACCCTCGGGGGACAAGGGCAACTATGGCTACACCTTC. Its translation is CASNLPSGDKGNYGYTF. The chain carries TRBV23-1 and TRBJ1-2; D is possibly TRBD1 (6 bases). TRBV23-1 is treated as an ORF (open reading frame) with a function not yet certain. The CDR3 sequence is 17 residues long. The V end lost 7 bases, the J end lost 2 bases, and 23 bases lay between the germline ends.

The sample holds a few counts of this clone. The limits of the CDR3 on the DNA are not certain, so only TCRdb's listed CDR3 is given. The V call is TRBV28, the J call TRBJ2-3; the table's D call, TRBD1, was not checked against the DNA. Inclusive of both ends, the CDR3 amounts to 15 amino acids. Germline-derived CDR1 and CDR2 are MDHEN and SYDVKM. This CDR3 is CASSSSDSRTDTQYF.

The V and J genes are TRBV6-1 and TRBJ1-1; no definite D call. Germline assignment: CDR1 MNHNS and CDR2 SASEGT. Trimming took 6 bases from V and 10 from J, leaving 15 bases between them. The CDR3 totals 12 residues. The CDR3 DNA is TGTGCCAGCAGCGCCAGTGGACTGACAGCTTTCTTT. As protein: CASSASGLTAFF.

The rearrangement joins TRBV7-2 to TRBJ1-1; D unclear. V lost 5 bases and J 1 base, leaving 8 bases between the germline ends. This CDR3 is built from 13 residues. Germline-derived CDR1 and CDR2 are SGHTA and FQGNSA. The CDR3 DNA reads TGTGCCAGCAGCCTCCTGGGGAACACTGAAGCTTTCTTT. Translated, it gives CASSLLGNTEAFF.

The J gene is TRBJ2-3, the V gene TRBV5-1; tentatively, D is TRBD1 (5 bases). The CDR3 contains 15 residues. Germline-derived CDR1 and CDR2 are SGHRS and YFSETQ. The germline V and J ends were trimmed by 3 bases and 1 base, with 12 bases remaining between them. The chain's CDR3 is CASSSGWAGTDTQYF. Written as DNA, the CDR3 is TGCGCCAGCAGCTCAGGGTGGGCGGGCACAGATACGCAGTATTTT.

This clone was counted a single time. The genes are TRBV15 and TRBJ2-1, with TRBD2 matching 11 bases. J lost 5 bases, V lost 3 bases, and 6 bases had no gene match. The CDR3 has 16 residues. The V gene's germline CDR1 is LNHNV and CDR2 YYDKDF (reference sequence). This CDR3 is CATSSLGLAENNEQFF. CDR3 bases: TGTGCCACCAGCAGCCTGGGACTAGCGGAAAACAATGAGCAGTTCTTC. Full variable domain (outside the CDR3, taken from reference TRBV15 and TRBJ2-1): DAMVIQNPRYQVTQFGKPVTLSCSQTLNHNVMYWYQQKSSQAPKLLFHYYDKDFNNEADTPDNFQSRRPNTSFCFLDIRSPGLGDTAMYLCATSSLGLAENNEQFFGPGTRLTVL.

In this sample, this clone turned up a few times. This chain joins TRBV7-9 and TRBJ2-3, with no clear D. V lost 1 base and J 4 bases, leaving 9 bases between the germline ends. There are 14 residues in the CDR3. Looked up from germline, CDR1 is SEHNR and CDR2 is FQNEAQ (reference sequence). For the CDR3, the DNA is TGTGCCAGCAGCTTAGTGGGGATTGCAGATACGCAGTATTTT. As protein: CASSLVGIADTQYF. Supplemented by reference TRBV7-9 and TRBJ2-3, the full variable domain reads DTGVSQNPRHKITKRGQNVTFRCDPISEHNRLYWYRQTLGQGPEFLTYFQNEAQLEKSRLLSDRFSAERPKGSFSTLEIQRTEQGDSAMYLCASSLVGIADTQYFGPGTRLTVL.

The V call is TRBV7-3, the J call TRBJ1-3, with a tentative D call TRBD1 (5 bases). V gave up 3 bases and J gave up 0 bases, with 9 bases separating them. The CDR3 loop spans 15 amino acids. Per germline, CDR1 SGHTA and CDR2 FQGTGA. CDR3 nucleotides: TGTGCCAGCAGCTTGACAGCTAGCTCTGGAAACACCATATATTTT. As protein: CASSLTASSGNTIYF.

This chain uses TRBV9 with TRBJ2-3, with 7 bases matching TRBD2. The length of the CDR3 is 16 residues. Germline V lookup: CDR1 SGDLS, CDR2 YYNGEE. Unmatched junction bases numbered 7, after V lost 0 bases and J lost 3 bases. The CDR3 DNA follows: TGTGCCAGCAGCGTAGGTGGGAGGGCCCGGACAGATACGCAGTATTTT. This gives the protein CASSVGGRARTDTQYF.

By its share, this clone is medium-sized (0.01 to 0.1%). The chain recombines TRBV19 with TRBJ1-4; the D gene is possibly TRBD1 (6 bases). With 4 bases removed from V and 3 bases from J, the gap between germline ends came to 12 bases. This CDR3 comprises 15 residues. Germline V CDR1 and CDR2: LNHDA, SQIVND (reference sequence). Here the CDR3 reads CASSNPGAANEKLFF. The CDR3 nucleotides are TGTGCCAGTAGTAACCCAGGGGCGGCTAATGAAAAACTGTTTTTT.

The chain uses TRBV27 and TRBJ2-1; 10 bases agree with TRBD2. Germline loops: CDR1 MNHEY, CDR2 SMNVEV (reference sequence). The CDR3 contains 13 residues. With 6 bases clipped from V and 8 bases from J, the junction kept 4 bases outside the gene matches. The CDR3 region has the DNA TGTGCCAGCAGAAAGCTAGCGGGAGATGAGCAGTTCTTC. It specifies CASRKLAGDEQFF.

The chain recombines TRBV6-6 with TRBJ1-2; 7 positions agree with TRBD1. The CDR3 totals 15 residues. Germline values: CDR1 MNHNY, CDR2 SVGAGI (reference sequence). V dropped 0 bases and J dropped 8; count of bases not matched to a gene: 9. The CDR3 coding sequence is TGTGCCAGCAGTTACTCCTTAATGCAGGGGGACGGCTACACCTTC. It encodes CASSYSLMQGDGYTF.